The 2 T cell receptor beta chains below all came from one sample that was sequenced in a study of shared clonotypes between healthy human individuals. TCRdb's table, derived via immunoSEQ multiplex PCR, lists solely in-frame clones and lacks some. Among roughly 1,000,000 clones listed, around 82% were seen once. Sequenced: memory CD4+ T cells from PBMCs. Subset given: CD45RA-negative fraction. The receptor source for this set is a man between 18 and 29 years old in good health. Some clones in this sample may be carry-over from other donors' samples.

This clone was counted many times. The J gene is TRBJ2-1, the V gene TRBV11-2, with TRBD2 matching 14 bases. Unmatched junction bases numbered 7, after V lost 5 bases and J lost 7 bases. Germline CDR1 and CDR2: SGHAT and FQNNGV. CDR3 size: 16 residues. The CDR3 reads CASSPRLAGGPNEQFF. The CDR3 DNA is TGTGCCAGCAGCCCCAGACTAGCGGGAGGGCCTAATGAGCAGTTCTTC.

The CDR3 is CASSISHGLGNTIYF. DNA of the CDR3: TGTGCCAGCAGCATCTCCCATGGGCTGGGAAACACCATATATTTT. This chain links TRBV7-7 with TRBJ1-3, with D uncertain. The CDR3 sequence is 15 residues long. Trimming shortened V by 5 bases and J by 4 bases, and 15 bases separated the two germline ends. Germline V gene data show CDR1 as SSHAT and CDR2 as FNYEAQ (reference sequence).